This note documents a single TCR beta chain sequence. Its antigen is unidentified. Clones were read by immunoSEQ multiplex PCR, and TCRdb kept only the in-frame ones, dropping some. The sample includes roughly 36,000 clones, approximately 87% seen only once; the top ten take 2% to 3%. The data originate from a study of a mutant IDH1 vaccine in newly diagnosed glioma. Study conclusions and caveats: Vaccine-induced responses were seen in under 95% of patients, spanning several MHC alleles. Any relationship between pseudoprogression and changes in top peripheral T cell clonotypes seemed absent.

Indicated time point: week 23, last vaccination. Vaccinated patients received 300 ug of mutant IDH1 20-mer peptide per dose, with topical imiquimod. With V trimmed by 1 base and J by 1 base, 1 base remained unmatched. CDR3 size: 15 residues. Germline V lookup: CDR1 SGHAT, CDR2 FQNNGV. The sequence was collected from a man aged 35-49 years with glioma. The chain couples TRBV11-2 to TRBJ2-1, with 7 positions matching TRBD2. The material sequenced was PBMCs, taken from a glioma patient whose treatment included an IDH1 peptide vaccine. The CDR3 DNA sequence: TGTGCCAGCAGCTTAGGTAGCGGGTCCTACAATGAGCAGTTCTTC. Protein: CASSLGSGSYNEQFF. The full variable domain, with the rest looked up from reference TRBV11-2 and TRBJ2-1, is EAGVAQSPRYKIIEKRQSVAFWCNPISGHATLYWYQQILGQGPKLLIQFQNNGVVDDSQLPKDRFSAERLKGVDSTLKIQPAKLEDSAVYLCASSLGSGSYNEQFFGPGTRLTVL.